The 19 T cell receptor beta chains below come from one sample, sequenced in a study of T cell responses to AZD1222 COVID-19 vaccine. This table comes from immunoSEQ multiplex PCR, and its TCRdb copy is limited to in-frame clones, with some not included. The sample includes 100,000 or so clones, 85% to 90% of them seen just once. The specimen comprised peripheral blood, sampled on day 0 of AZD1222 vaccination. The receptors stem from an adult in good health.

This sequence joins TRBV29-1 and TRBJ2-5; weak D call: TRBD2 (6 bases). This CDR3 is built from 13 residues. The ends were cut back, 1 base at V and 4 bases at J, with 10 bases in the middle. Germline V gene data show CDR1 as SQVTM and CDR2 as ANQGSEA. CDR3 DNA: TGCAGCGTTGAAGGGAGGGTACGAGAGACCCAGTACTTC. Its translation: CSVEGRVRETQYF.

CDR3 amino acids: CASSPERTSGNTIYF. CDR3 sequence (DNA): TGTGCCAGCTCACCTGAGAGAACCTCTGGAAACACCATATATTTT. The J gene is TRBJ1-3, the V gene TRBV18; D is unclear. V shed 3 bases and J shed 0 bases, with 9 bases lying between them. The germline CDR1 and CDR2 sequences are KGHSH and LQKENI. The CDR3 length is 15 residues.

The rearrangement uses TRBV5-4 and TRBJ2-5; TRBD1 is a possible D gene (5 bases). From germline, CDR1 is SGHNT and CDR2 YYREEE (reference sequence). This CDR3 spans 15 amino acids. V dropped 4 bases and J dropped 2 bases, with 15 bases sitting between them. CDR3 region: CASSPRQGWQETQYF. The CDR3 nucleotides read TGTGCCAGCAGCCCTCGGCAGGGTTGGCAAGAGACCCAGTACTTC.

The rearrangement uses TRBV28 and TRBJ1-4; D is unclear. The CDR3 has 14 amino acids. The germline V and J ends were trimmed by 5 bases and 6 bases, with 13 bases remaining between them. Looked up from germline, CDR1 is MDHEN and CDR2 is SYDVKM. DNA for the CDR3: TGTGCCAGCAGTACACTCCAGGTACATGAAAAACTGTTTTTT. Amino acid sequence: CASSTLQVHEKLFF.

J is TRBJ2-6 and V is TRBV19; 7 nucleotides align to TRBD1. There are 16 residues in the CDR3. Per germline, CDR1 LNHDA and CDR2 SQIVND (reference sequence). V lost 3 bases to trimming and J lost 3 bases; unmatched junction nucleotides: 5. The CDR3 region has the DNA TGTGCCAGTAGTATCCAGGGGGTATTTGGGGCCAACGTCCTGACTTTC. This sequence encodes CASSIQGVFGANVLTF.

The V and J genes are TRBV28 and TRBJ1-5; D is undetermined. The CDR3 has 17 amino acids. Germline values: CDR1 MDHEN, CDR2 SYDVKM. V was pared by 1 base and J by 0 bases, with 13 bases between. The CDR3 DNA reads TGTGCCAGCAGTTTATATTATGTCCGGAATAGCAATCAGCCCCAGCATTTT. The encoded protein is CASSLYYVRNSNQPQHF.

V is TRBV3-1 (or the pseudogene TRBV3-2) and J is TRBJ2-3; 9 bases agree with TRBD2. With 5 bases clipped from V and 0 bases from J, the junction kept 12 bases outside the gene matches. The CDR3 length is 18 residues. Germline CDR1 and CDR2: LGHDT and YNNKEL (reference sequence). Here the CDR3 reads CASSNNWLAGTSTDTQYF. In DNA, the CDR3 is TGTGCCAGCAGCAATAACTGGCTAGCGGGAACTAGCACAGATACGCAGTATTTT.

This clone came up once. The rearrangement joins TRBV10-3 to TRBJ2-3; D ambiguous. Germline CDR1 ENHRY, CDR2 SYGVKD. V lost 0 bases to trimming and J lost 3 bases, with 7 bases between them. The CDR3 extends over 14 amino acids. CDR3 nucleotide sequence: TGTGCCATCAGTGAGTCCGTTACGACAGATACGCAGTATTTT. Residues: CAISESVTTDTQYF.

V gene TRBV7-8 combines with J gene TRBJ2-5, with TRBD2 matching 14 bases. There are 17 residues in the CDR3. Germline V gives CDR1 SGHVS, CDR2 FQNEAQ. V shed 4 bases and J 7 bases; nucleotides not matched to a gene: 11. This chain's CDR3 is CASSSGLAGGRGLTQYF. The CDR3 nucleotides read TGTGCCAGCAGCTCCGGACTAGCGGGAGGAAGGGGTTTGACCCAGTACTTC.

The V and J genes are TRBV19 and TRBJ1-6, with D maybe TRBD1 (6 bases). This CDR3 comprises 14 residues. From germline, CDR1 is LNHDA and CDR2 SQIVND (reference sequence). Trimming took off 5 bases at V and 6 bases at J, with 11 bases between the two ends. CDR3 residues: CASSLDSLNSPLHF. In DNA form, the CDR3 reads TGTGCCAGTAGTCTGGACAGCCTTAATTCACCCCTCCACTTT. The whole variable domain, filled in from reference TRBV19 and TRBJ1-6, reads DGGITQSPKYLFRKEGQNVTLSCEQNLNHDAMYWYRQDPGQGLRLIYYSQIVNDFQKGDIAEGYSVSREKKESFPLTVTSAQKNPTAFYLCASSLDSLNSPLHFGNGTRLTVT.

The chain joins TRBV7-9 to TRBJ2-7, with D tentatively TRBD1 (7 bases). Trimming pared 5 bases from V and 3 bases from J, leaving 17 bases between. Germline-derived CDR1 and CDR2 are SEHNR and FQNEAQ (reference sequence). The CDR3 covers 15 residues. CDR3 in DNA: TGTGCCAGCAGCCCCCAAGGCAGGGGGGACTACGAGCAGTACTTC. Amino acid sequence: CASSPQGRGDYEQYF.

The rearrangement links TRBV9 to TRBJ2-2; D unresolved. This CDR3 is built from 13 residues. CDR1 is SGDLS, CDR2 YYNGEE, per germline. Trimming took off 7 bases at V and 4 bases at J, with 11 bases between the two ends. The CDR3 DNA is TGTGCCAGCGCAGGAGTCCGCACCGGGGAGCTGTTTTTT. This encodes CASAGVRTGELFF.

This chain joins TRBV7-2 and TRBJ2-1; D unclear. Germline values: CDR1 SGHTA, CDR2 FQGNSA. The CDR3 loop spans 15 amino acids. V gave up 2 bases and J gave up 0 bases, with 8 bases separating them. The CDR3 loop reads CASSLYLSSYNEQFF. In nucleotides, the CDR3 is TGTGCCAGCAGCTTATACTTGAGCTCCTACAATGAGCAGTTCTTC.

The V gene is TRBV19, the J gene TRBJ2-7; a possible D gene is TRBD2 (6 bases). Per the germline V gene, CDR1 is LNHDA and CDR2 is SQIVND (reference sequence). The CDR3 covers 16 residues. Trimming pared 5 bases from V and 2 bases from J, leaving 19 bases between. The chain's CDR3 is CASSVGLSAAAYEQYF. CDR3 sequence (DNA): TGTGCCAGTAGTGTGGGACTTAGCGCGGCTGCCTACGAGCAGTACTTC.

The V gene is TRBV15, the J gene TRBJ2-1; tentative D call: TRBD2 (5 bases). The CDR3 consists of 19 residues. Trimming took 1 base from V and 0 from J, leaving 19 bases between them. The V gene's germline CDR1 is LNHNV and CDR2 YYDKDF (reference sequence). The CDR3 nucleotides read TGTGCCACCAGCAGAGCGCCCTCCTTTTCGGGGAGCTCCTACAATGAGCAGTTCTTC. Protein sequence: CATSRAPSFSGSSYNEQFF.

This clone was recorded many times. This rearrangement joins TRBV6-1 to TRBJ1-1; no reliable D call. Per germline, CDR1 MNHNS and CDR2 SASEGT. CDR3 length: 14 amino acids. V was trimmed by 3 bases and J by 1 base, leaving 9 bases between them. The CDR3 nucleotides are TGTGCCAGCAGTGAGAATGAAGCGAACACTGAAGCTTTCTTT. This codes for CASSENEANTEAFF.

The chain combines TRBV5-1 with TRBJ1-3; D not resolved. V lost 2 bases, J lost 3 bases, and 15 bases lay in between. Germline V gene lookup returns CDR1 SGHRS and CDR2 YFSETQ. The CDR3 is made up of 16 amino acids. CDR3 nucleotides: TGCGCCAGCAGCTTTTCAGGTCCCATTGGTGGAAACACCATATATTTT. Protein product: CASSFSGPIGGNTIYF.

V usage is TRBV5-5 and J usage is TRBJ2-6; no firm D call. Germline lookup yields CDR1 SGHKS and CDR2 YYEKEE (reference sequence). The V end was cut by 0 bases, the J end by 0 bases, with 10 bases between. The CDR3 totals 17 residues. In nucleotides, the CDR3 is TGTGCCAGCAGCTTGGTCGCCAGCATCTCTGGGGCCAACGTCCTGACTTTC. Translating gives CASSLVASISGANVLTF.

The chain couples TRBV3-1 (or the pseudogene TRBV3-2) to TRBJ2-3, with D perhaps assigned TRBD1 or TRBD2 (5 bases each). V was pared by 5 bases and J by 6 bases, with 12 bases between. CDR1 is LGHDT, CDR2 YNNKEL, per germline (reference sequence). The CDR3 is made up of 13 amino acids. DNA of the CDR3: TGTGCCAGCAGCACCCGGGGCGCGGATACGCAGTATTTT. Its translation is CASSTRGADTQYF.